A single sample is the source of the 11 T cell receptor beta chains below, sequenced in a study of blood T cell repertoires in COVID-19. Libraries were prepared by immunoSEQ multiplex PCR; TCRdb keeps only in-frame clonotypes and omits some of them. This table has under 150,000 clones, 80% to 90% appearing once. Input material: peripheral blood. These receptors were taken from a man in his forties with acute or convalescent COVID-19.

The chain combines TRBV6-5 with TRBJ1-4; no clear D. The CDR3 runs to 10 residues. The V end was cut by 8 bases, the J end by 8 bases, with 6 bases between. Germline V gene sequence: CDR1 MNHEY, CDR2 SVGAGI. The CDR3 loop is CASPLEKLFF. The CDR3 region has the DNA TGTGCCAGCCCTCTCGAAAAACTGTTTTTT.

The sample holds one count of this clone. This chain joins TRBV6-1 and TRBJ2-1; no clear D gene. CDR3 length equals 12 residues. V was pared by 6 bases and J by 5 bases, with 8 bases between. The germline V gene has CDR1 MNHNS and CDR2 SASEGT. The CDR3 nucleotides read TGTGCCAGCAGCCGTACAGACAATGAGCAGTTCTTC. As protein: CASSRTDNEQFF.

The rearrangement links TRBV9 to TRBJ1-5; D unresolved. Trimming took 0 bases from V and 4 from J, leaving 5 bases between them. Germline CDR1 and CDR2: SGDLS and YYNGEE. This CDR3 contains 13 residues. CDR3 protein: CASSVAGNQPQHF. The CDR3 DNA reads as TGTGCCAGCAGCGTAGCGGGGAATCAGCCCCAGCATTTT.

This clone has more than one count but fewer than ten. The chain has TRBV5-6 and TRBJ1-3; D is unclear. V was clipped by 4 bases and J by 4 bases, with 15 bases between them. This CDR3 comprises 15 residues. Germline CDR1 SGHDT, CDR2 YYEEEE. This CDR3 is CASSPTRVFGNTIYF. CDR3 nucleotides: TGTGCCAGCAGCCCGACTCGGGTTTTCGGAAACACCATATATTTT.

V usage is TRBV29-1 and J usage is TRBJ2-7; TRBD1 agrees at 8 bases. Germline CDR1 and CDR2: SQVTM and ANQGSEA. With 7 bases clipped from V and 4 bases from J, the junction kept 9 bases outside the gene matches. This CDR3 has 13 amino acids. This CDR3 reads CSAINRGEYEQYF. CDR3 DNA sequence: TGCAGCGCAATAAACAGGGGGGAGTACGAGCAGTACTTC.

The chain has TRBV18 and TRBJ1-3; TRBD1 might be the D (5 bases). The ends were cut back, 3 bases at V and 0 bases at J, with 12 bases in the middle. Germline CDR1 is KGHSH and CDR2 is LQKENI. This CDR3 contains 16 residues. In DNA form, the CDR3 reads TGTGCCAGCTCACCGGAGGGGAACCCCTCTGGAAACACCATATATTTT. It encodes CASSPEGNPSGNTIYF.

This clone was picked up one time. The genes are TRBV18 and TRBJ2-3; 8 positions agree with TRBD1. This CDR3 has 15 residues. CDR1 is KGHSH and CDR2 is LQKENI in the germline V gene. V shed 5 bases and J 0 bases; nucleotides not matched to a gene: 4. The CDR3 bases are TGTGCCAGCTCAGCCCGACAGGGGAGCACAGATACGCAGTATTTT. Translated: CASSARQGSTDTQYF.

V usage is TRBV24-1 and J usage is TRBJ2-1; possible D gene TRBD1, 7 bases. The CDR3 length is 16 residues. Trimming removed 4 bases from V and 4 bases from J, with 16 bases in between. Looked up from germline, CDR1 is KGHDR and CDR2 is SFDVKD. The chain's CDR3 is CATSELQGTPYNEQFF. In DNA, the CDR3 is TGTGCCACCAGTGAGCTACAGGGGACTCCGTACAATGAGCAGTTCTTC.

This chain joins TRBV18 and TRBJ1-5; a weak D match, TRBD1 (6 bases). The CDR3 consists of 15 residues. Germline CDR1 is KGHSH and CDR2 is LQKENI. Trimming removed 3 bases at V and 3 bases at J, with 12 bases between. CDR3 loop: CASSPTGYANQPQHF. Here the CDR3 DNA reads TGTGCCAGCTCACCTACAGGGTACGCCAATCAGCCCCAGCATTTT.

The chain employs TRBV27 and TRBJ2-4; 8 bases line up with TRBD1. Unmatched junction bases numbered 5, after V lost 5 bases and J lost 8 bases. The CDR3 extends over 13 amino acids. Germline CDR1 reads MNHEY; CDR2 reads SMNVEV (reference sequence). The CDR3 DNA sequence: TGTGCCAGCAGTCTAGGACAGGGAGACATTCAGTACTTC. This gives the protein CASSLGQGDIQYF.

J is TRBJ2-7 and V is TRBV29-1; TRBD1 matches 9 bases. The CDR3 totals 13 residues. V shed 5 bases, J shed 2 bases, and the junction held 4 bases outside the gene matches. The germline CDR1 and CDR2 sequences are SQVTM and ANQGSEA. The chain's CDR3 is CSVPGQGTYEQYF. In DNA form, the CDR3 reads TGCAGCGTTCCCGGACAGGGGACCTACGAGCAGTACTTC.